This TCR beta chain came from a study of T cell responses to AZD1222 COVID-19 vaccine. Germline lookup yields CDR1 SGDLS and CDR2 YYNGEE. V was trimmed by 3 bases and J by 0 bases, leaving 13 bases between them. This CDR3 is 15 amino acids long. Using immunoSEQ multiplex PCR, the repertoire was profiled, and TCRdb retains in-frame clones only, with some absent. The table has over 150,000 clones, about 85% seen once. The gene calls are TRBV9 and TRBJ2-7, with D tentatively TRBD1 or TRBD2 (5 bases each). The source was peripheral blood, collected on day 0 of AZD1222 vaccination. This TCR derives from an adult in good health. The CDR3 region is CASSEGPWGSYEQYF. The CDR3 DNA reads TGTGCCAGCAGCGAGGGACCGTGGGGCTCCTACGAGCAGTACTTC.